The sequence of this TCR beta chain was determined in a study of beta chain features in type 1 diabetes. General study points: Researchers report that Type 1 diabetes patients had moderately but significantly shorter TCRB CDR3s across all four CD4+ subsets.

This clone came up a few times. Its target is not known. Expressed TCRB transcripts were sequenced because the entire RNA isolate underwent reverse transcription. Assay used: immunoSEQ multiplex PCR; TCRdb lists only in-frame clones, some missing. The sample includes some 250,000 clones, approximately 11% of them seen just once. This CDR3 has 15 amino acids. CDR1 KGHSH and CDR2 LQKENI come from the germline V gene. V lost 6 bases and J lost 4; bases outside the gene matches: 5. The sample was naive CD4+ T cells from blood. The source of this sequence is a man under 40 with type 1 diabetes. V and J are TRBV18 and TRBJ2-5; TRBD2 aligns across 13 bases. CDR3 sequence: CASSRTSGGRETQYF. CDR3 DNA: TGTGCCAGCTCGCGGACTAGCGGGGGCCGAGAGACCCAGTACTTC. Full variable domain (rest looked up from reference TRBV18 and TRBJ2-5): NAGVMQNPRHLVRRRGQEARLRCSPMKGHSHVYWYRQLPEEGLKFMVYLQKENIIDESGMPKERFSAEFPKEGPSILRIQQVVRGDSAAYFCASSRTSGGRETQYFGPGTRLLVL.